Below, 20 T cell receptor beta chains from the same sample are listed, as sequenced in a study of identical twins. TCRdb redid the calling of the 5' RACE reads with MiXCR, one entry per CDR3 protein. The sample yields around 250,000 distinct CDR3 sequences, roughly an eighth seen once. These data were likewise used in another study, on yellow fever vaccine responses in identical twins.

Sequenced input: memory (CD45RO+) T cells sorted from blood. All receptors derive from a woman aged 18 to 35 in good health.

This clonotype was observed a handful of times. V usage is TRBV12-3 or TRBV12-4 and J usage is TRBJ1-2; D gene unclear. This CDR3 has 13 residues. Trimming removed 1 base at V and 6 bases at J, with 9 bases between. This CDR3 reads CASSLDQSDGYTF. In nucleotides, the CDR3 is TGTGCCAGCAGTTTAGATCAATCGGATGGCTACACCTTC.

This clonotype was seen a few times. The chain carries TRBV7-9 and TRBJ1-2; D is ambiguous. Per germline, CDR1 SEHNR and CDR2 FQNEAQ (reference sequence). V was trimmed by 1 base and J by 2 bases, leaving 11 bases between them. The CDR3 length is 15 residues. The CDR3 nucleotides read TGTGCCAGCAGCTTAGTCGCTGACGGCAACTATGGCTACACCTTC. Translation gives CASSLVADGNYGYTF. Variable domain in full (rest from reference TRBV7-9 and TRBJ1-2): DTGVSQNPRHKITKRGQNVTFRCDPISEHNRLYWYRQTLGQGPEFLTYFQNEAQLEKSRLLSDRFSAERPKGSFSTLEIQRTEQGDSAMYLCASSLVADGNYGYTFGSGTRLTVV.

The chain has TRBV28 and TRBJ1-2; TRBD1 is a possible D gene (6 bases). This CDR3 has 15 amino acids. V lost 0 bases, J lost 4 bases, and 12 bases lay in between. CDR1 is MDHEN, CDR2 SYDVKM, per germline. CDR3 coding DNA: TGTGCCAGCAGTTTATGGGGGGCGGACTCCTATGGCTACACCTTC. Translation gives CASSLWGADSYGYTF.

This clonotype has at least ten counts. The chain joins TRBV7-2 to TRBJ2-3, with D maybe TRBD2 (6 bases). This CDR3 has 16 residues. Germline CDR1 is SGHTA and CDR2 is FQGNSA. V lost 4 bases and J 4 bases, leaving 18 bases between the germline ends. CDR3 residues: CASSWGNGGKSDTQYF. The CDR3 nucleotides are TGTGCCAGCAGCTGGGGGAATGGCGGGAAATCAGATACGCAGTATTTT.

This chain's CDR3 is CASSLPSGRVFEQFF. Written as DNA, the CDR3 is TGTGCCAGCAGTTTACCTAGCGGGAGGGTGTTTGAGCAGTTCTTC. This chain links TRBV12-3 or TRBV12-4 with TRBJ2-1, with 12 bases matching TRBD2. CDR3 size: 15 residues. V lost 2 bases and J lost 9; bases outside the gene matches: 5.

J is TRBJ2-1 and V is TRBV25-1, with D tentatively TRBD1 (7 bases). The V and J ends lost 3 bases and 5 bases respectively, with 17 bases between them. Looked up from germline, CDR1 is MGHDK and CDR2 is SYGVNS. The CDR3 runs 16 residues. CDR3 in DNA: TGTGCCAGCAGTGAGAAGGAGGCAGGGGGGAACAATGAGCAGTTCTTC. Translated: CASSEKEAGGNNEQFF.

The chain has TRBV7-2 and TRBJ2-7; TRBD1 agrees at 7 bases. CDR1 is SGHTA, CDR2 FQGNSA, per germline. V shed 6 bases and J 4 bases; nucleotides not matched to a gene: 12. The CDR3 covers 15 residues. The CDR3 sequence is CASSPTGTVIYEQYF. As DNA, the CDR3 is TGTGCCAGCAGTCCAACCGGGACAGTGATTTACGAGCAGTACTTC.

This chain uses TRBV5-1 with TRBJ1-3; 7 positions agree with TRBD1. CDR1 and CDR2 (germline): SGHRS, YFSETQ. Trimming removed 4 bases from V and 0 bases from J; junction bases left unmatched: 4. CDR3 length: 15 residues. The CDR3 DNA reads as TGCGCCAGCAGCCCGGGGACAGTCTCTGGAAACACCATATATTTT. Amino acids: CASSPGTVSGNTIYF.

The CDR3 DNA reads as TGTGCCAGCAGCTTAGAAGCCCCTCCGACTAGCGGGGGGGCGACTGGGACGCAGTATTTT. This gives the protein CASSLEAPPTSGGATGTQYF. The genes are TRBV7-3 and TRBJ2-3; TRBD2 aligns across 14 bases. After removal of 2 bases from V and 9 bases from J, the junction contained 19 bases not matched to a gene. Germline CDR1 SGHTA, CDR2 FQGTGA. This CDR3 comprises 20 residues.

This clonotype has only a few counts. This chain links TRBV20-1 with TRBJ2-1; possibly TRBD1 or TRBD2 for D (5 bases each). The germline CDR1 and CDR2 sequences are DFQATT and SNEGSKA (reference sequence). The CDR3 extends over 16 amino acids. V lost 0 bases, J lost 2 bases, and 14 bases lay in between. Here the CDR3 DNA reads TGCAGTGCTAGAGAGCTAAGGGGAGCGGCCTACAATGAGCAGTTCTTC. Its protein product is CSARELRGAAYNEQFF.

For the CDR3, the DNA is TGTGCCAGCAGTGAATTATTTAGCGGGGGCCAAGAGACCCAGTACTTC. This encodes CASSELFSGGQETQYF. The V gene is TRBV6-1, the J gene TRBJ2-5, with 9 bases aligning to TRBD2. The CDR3 length is 16 residues. After removal of 2 bases from V and 1 base from J, the junction contained 5 bases not matched to a gene. Germline CDR1 reads MNHNS; CDR2 reads SASEGT.

This clonotype showed up just a few times. The V and J genes are TRBV20-1 and TRBJ2-5; D call uncertain. Germline V gives CDR1 DFQATT, CDR2 SNEGSKA (reference sequence). This CDR3 is built from 15 residues. The ends were cut back, 0 bases at V and 1 base at J, with 12 bases in the middle. The CDR3 sequence is CSARDGTGVQETQYF. The CDR3 DNA sequence: TGCAGTGCTAGAGATGGTACGGGCGTCCAAGAGACCCAGTACTTC.

The table lists this clonotype with a count of one. The chain is built from TRBV6-5 and TRBJ2-4, with 9 bases lining up with TRBD1. The CDR3 contains 12 residues. The V segment lost 5 bases and the J segment 11 bases; nucleotides outside the gene matches: 4. Germline CDR1 reads MNHEY; CDR2 reads SVGAGI. CDR3 sequence reads: CASSRQGGVQYF. In DNA form, the CDR3 reads TGTGCCAGCAGTCGACAGGGGGGGGTTCAGTACTTC.

V usage is TRBV7-9 and J usage is TRBJ1-1; 7 bases match TRBD1. Germline assignment: CDR1 SEHNR and CDR2 FQNEAQ (reference sequence). This CDR3 comprises 15 residues. The J segment lost 0 bases and the V segment lost 5 bases, leaving 6 bases of the junction unmatched. Here the CDR3 DNA reads TGTGCCAGCAGCCTCAGACAGGGAATGAACACTGAAGCTTTCTTT. Amino acids: CASSLRQGMNTEAFF.

This chain links TRBV30 with TRBJ2-3; 7 bases agree with TRBD2. CDR3 length: 14 amino acids. V lost 1 base, J lost 2 bases, and 3 bases stayed unmatched. The germline gives CDR1 GTSNPN, CDR2 SVGIG (reference sequence). CDR3 region: CAWSAGGLTDTQYF. CDR3 DNA: TGTGCCTGGAGTGCGGGAGGACTCACAGATACGCAGTATTTT.

This clonotype came up a few times. The rearrangement links TRBV6-2 or TRBV6-3 to TRBJ2-3; the D call may be TRBD1 or TRBD2 (5 bases each). The CDR3 covers 18 residues. Germline V CDR1 and CDR2: MNHEY, SVGEGT. V was cut by 0 bases and J by 2 bases, with 18 bases left in between. The CDR3 sequence: CASSYSALGVGPTDTQYF. The CDR3 bases are TGTGCCAGCAGTTACTCCGCATTGGGTGTGGGACCCACAGATACGCAGTATTTT.

The chain employs TRBV12-3 or TRBV12-4 and TRBJ1-3; tentative D call: TRBD1 (5 bases). Trimming took 3 bases from V and 2 from J, leaving 14 bases between them. The length of the CDR3 is 16 residues. For the CDR3, the DNA is TGTGCCAGCAGTTTCGAGGGGACTAGTGCTGGAAACACCATATATTTT. Its protein product is CASSFEGTSAGNTIYF.

J is TRBJ2-7 and V is TRBV7-6, with D perhaps being TRBD1 or TRBD2 (5 bases each). The germline V gene encodes CDR1 SGHVS and CDR2 FNYEAQ. V was trimmed by 3 bases and J by 2 bases, leaving 11 bases between them. This CDR3 has 14 residues. The DNA of the CDR3 is TGTGCCAGCAGCTTCCAGACGGGACCCTACGAGCAGTACTTC. It encodes CASSFQTGPYEQYF. The complete variable domain, with remaining parts taken from reference TRBV7-6 and TRBJ2-7, reads GAGVSQSPRYKVTKRGQDVALRCDPISGHVSLYWYRQALGQGPEFLTYFNYEAQQDKSGLPNDRFSAERPEGSISTLTIQRTEQRDSAMYRCASSFQTGPYEQYFGPGTRLTVT.

This clonotype was counted between two and nine times. The rearrangement links TRBV7-9 to TRBJ2-7; D might be TRBD1 (6 bases). Germline values: CDR1 SEHNR, CDR2 FQNEAQ (reference sequence). The CDR3 length is 15 residues. V was shortened by 5 bases and J by 5 bases, with 19 bases between the two germline ends. The DNA of the CDR3 is TGTGCCAGCAGCCAGTTGGCGGACAGCGGTAACGAGCAGTACTTC. It codes for CASSQLADSGNEQYF.

The V and J genes are TRBV25-1 and TRBJ2-3; 11 bases agree with TRBD2. Germline V CDR1 and CDR2: MGHDK, SYGVNS. V shed 5 bases, J shed 2 bases, and the junction held 9 bases outside the gene matches. The CDR3 has 17 amino acids. The CDR3: CASSYRLAGPNTDTQYF. CDR3 in DNA: TGTGCCAGCAGTTACCGACTAGCGGGGCCTAACACAGATACGCAGTATTTT. The variable domain in full, completed from reference TRBV25-1 and TRBJ2-3, reads EADIYQTPRYLVIGTGKKITLECSQTMGHDKMYWYQQDPGMELHLIHYSYGVNSTEKGDLSSESTVSRIRTEHFPLTLESARPSHTSQYLCASSYRLAGPNTDTQYFGPGTRLTVL.